These T cell receptor beta chains were read from a single sample in a study of quantifying T cell responses using KT2 cells. TCRdb processed the UMI-ligation and nested PCR reads anew with MiXCR; each CDR3 protein has one entry. The profile shows under 35,000 distinct CDR3 sequences, 7.3% of them singletons. The sample was PBMCs spiked with cells of the T cell clone KT2. The receptors were sampled from a human donor. Both conserved end residues are part of each CDR3. D genes are given only for firm matches. Only part of the rows carry a size: once, few, many, or a class if the clone is expanded.

d_call	j_call	clone_size	cdr3_length	v_call	cdr3_aa	cdr3_nt
NA	TRBJ1-6	NA	14	TRBV30	CAWSTPERDSPLHF	TGTGCCTGGAGCACTCCCGAAAGGGATTCACCCCTCCACTTT
TRBD1	TRBJ2-7	NA	14	TRBV5-6	CASSGDRALDEQYF	TGTGCCAGCAGCGGGGACAGGGCCCTGGACGAGCAGTACTTC
TRBD2	TRBJ2-3	NA	15	TRBV7-2	CASSPGTNRLNTQYF	TGTGCCAGCAGCCCCGGGACTAACCGCCTGAATACGCAGTATTTT
NA	TRBJ2-5	NA	14	TRBV15	CATSRDLGIETQYF	TGTGCCACCAGCAGAGATCTGGGTATAGAGACCCAGTACTTC
NA	TRBJ1-4	medium-sized	15	TRBV7-2	CASSLDGRGAEKLFF	TGTGCCAGCAGCTTAGATGGACGAGGAGCGGAAAAACTGTTTTTT
NA	TRBJ2-7	few	14	TRBV27	CASSTMGFGNEQYF	TGTGCCAGCAGTACCATGGGGTTTGGGAACGAGCAGTACTTC
TRBD2	TRBJ2-1	many	15	TRBV9	CASSVGGTSTNEQFF	TGTGCCAGCAGCGTAGGGGGGACTAGCACCAATGAGCAGTTCTTC
NA	TRBJ2-7	few	15	TRBV6-2/TRBV6-3	CASSYGTPSRYEQYF	TGTGCCAGCAGTTACGGGACTCCCTCGAGGTACGAGCAGTACTTC
NA	TRBJ2-1	many	15	TRBV7-2	CASSLVVGTYNEQFF	TGTGCCAGCAGCTTAGTTGTGGGTACCTACAATGAGCAGTTCTTC
NA	TRBJ2-5	many	13	TRBV18	CASSAGLQETQYF	TGTGCCAGCTCAGCGGGACTTCAAGAGACCCAGTACTTC
TRBD1	TRBJ1-2	NA	14	TRBV3-1	CASSRTGDSYGYTF	TGTGCCAGCAGCCGGACAGGGGACAGCTATGGCTACACCTTC
NA	TRBJ1-5	medium-sized	10	TRBV20-1	CSASSGPQHF	TGCAGTGCTAGTAGCGGGCCCCAGCATTTT
NA	TRBJ2-1	many	18	TRBV3-1	CASSQDLVGGPSYNEQFF	TGTGCCAGCAGCCAAGATTTAGTCGGGGGGCCTTCCTACAATGAGCAGTTCTTC
NA	TRBJ2-5	few	15	TRBV18	CASSPASIKRETQYF	TGTGCCAGCTCACCCGCCTCCATAAAGAGGGAGACCCAGTACTTC
TRBD1	TRBJ2-7	few	16	TRBV15	CATSRDWTGSLYEQYF	TGTGCCACCAGCAGAGATTGGACAGGATCCCTGTATGAGCAGTACTTC
TRBD2	TRBJ2-7	many	14	TRBV20-1	CSARGTSVTYEQYF	TGCAGTGCCAGAGGGACTAGCGTTACCTACGAGCAGTACTTC
NA	TRBJ1-2	many	15	TRBV2	CASMNDGTRTSGYTF	TGTGCCAGCATGAATGACGGGACCCGGACTTCAGGCTACACCTTC
NA	TRBJ1-1	many	12	TRBV20-1	CSARGPDTEAFF	TGCAGTGCTAGGGGACCGGACACTGAAGCTTTCTTT
NA	TRBJ2-3	many	12	TRBV6-1	CASSDWSDTQYF	TGTGCCAGCAGTGACTGGTCAGATACGCAGTATTTT
NA	TRBJ2-4	many	13	TRBV2	CASKGRTKNIQYF	TGTGCCAGCAAGGGACGGACCAAAAACATTCAGTACTTC
TRBD1	TRBJ1-1	many	20	TRBV6-2/TRBV6-3	CASSYTRGRLVSDRNTEAFF	TGTGCCAGCAGTTACACAAGGGGGCGCTTGGTAAGTGACCGGAACACTGAAGCTTTCTTT
NA	TRBJ1-6	few	15	TRBV2	CASSEQGRDNSPLHF	TGTGCCAGCAGTGAGCAGGGCAGGGATAATTCACCCCTCCACTTT
NA	TRBJ1-6	many	14	TRBV12-3/TRBV12-4	CASTIGRRNSPLHF	TGTGCCAGCACAATCGGCCGGCGGAATTCACCCCTCCACTTT
NA	TRBJ2-1	few	15	TRBV3-1	CASRYVGGGYNEQFF	TGTGCCAGCAGATACGTGGGAGGGGGCTACAATGAGCAGTTCTTC
TRBD1	TRBJ2-7	few	15	TRBV9	CASSVGTGGTGEQYF	TGTGCCAGCAGCGTAGGAACAGGGGGCACAGGCGAGCAGTACTTC
TRBD1	TRBJ2-1	few	14	TRBV6-2/TRBV6-3	CASSTYRGLSGQFF	TGTGCCAGCAGTACATACAGGGGGCTTAGTGGGCAGTTCTTC
TRBD2	TRBJ2-3	NA	13	TRBV29-1	CSAQTSGEDTQYF	TGCAGCGCCCAGACTAGCGGGGAGGATACGCAGTATTTT
NA	TRBJ1-1	few	14	TRBV2	CANPNGVLNTEAFF	TGTGCCAATCCGAACGGGGTCCTGAACACTGAAGCTTTCTTT
TRBD2	TRBJ2-3	many	16	TRBV28	CASRQTSGRPIQNHYF	TGTGCCAGCAGACAGACTAGCGGGAGGCCTATACAGAACCACTATTTT
NA	TRBJ2-1	few	15	TRBV12-3/TRBV12-4	CASSYRASSYNEQFF	TGTGCCAGCAGTTACAGGGCCAGCTCCTACAATGAGCAGTTCTTC
NA	TRBJ1-5	NA	15	TRBV28	CASSLGSYSNQPQHF	TGTGCCAGCAGTTTAGGCAGTTATAGCAATCAGCCCCAGCATTTT
NA	TRBJ1-2	NA	13	TRBV12-3/TRBV12-4	CASTPGLLYGYTF	TGTGCCAGCACGCCGGGACTTCTTTATGGCTACACCTTC
NA	TRBJ1-5	many	13	TRBV2	CASHRDSNQPQHF	TGTGCCAGCCACCGGGACAGCAATCAGCCCCAGCATTTT
NA	TRBJ2-1	many	12	TRBV6-2/TRBV6-3	CASSYTGNEQFF	TGTGCCAGCAGTTACACAGGGAATGAGCAGTTCTTC
NA	TRBJ1-6	few	15	TRBV14	CASSRRDSYNSPLHF	TGTGCCAGCAGCCGCCGGGACTCCTATAATTCACCCCTCCACTTT
NA	TRBJ2-2	many	14	TRBV7-9	CASSLGLNTGELFF	TGTGCCAGCAGCTTGGGTCTGAACACCGGGGAGCTGTTTTTT
NA	TRBJ2-6	many	18	TRBV4-2	CASSTRDMGYSGANVLTF	TGTGCCAGCAGCACACGGGACATGGGGTACTCTGGGGCCAACGTCCTGACTTTC
NA	TRBJ1-4	NA	12	TRBV12-3/TRBV12-4	CASSLTGTLLFF	TGTGCCAGCAGTTTAACCGGGACCTTGCTGTTTTTT
NA	TRBJ2-1	NA	15	TRBV3-1	CASSQGSGGYNEQFF	TGTGCCAGCAGCCAAGGGTCCGGGGGATACAATGAGCAGTTCTTC
NA	TRBJ1-1	many	18	TRBV7-8	CASSLSGDRLVMNTEAFF	TGTGCCAGCAGCTTAAGCGGGGATCGACTCGTTATGAACACTGAAGCTTTCTTT
NA	TRBJ2-7	NA	15	TRBV7-2	CASSLEMAGPYEQYF	TGTGCCAGCAGCTTAGAGATGGCTGGACCCTACGAGCAGTACTTC
TRBD2	TRBJ2-1	many	15	TRBV20-1	CSARDSGREYNEQFF	TGCAGTGCTAGAGATAGCGGGAGAGAGTACAATGAGCAGTTCTTC